This TCR beta chain was recorded in a study of T cell responses to AZD1222 COVID-19 vaccine. Study outcomes and limitations: Spike-specific TCR breadth and depth rose after two AZD1222 doses.

Trimming shortened V by 8 bases and J by 8 bases, and 13 bases separated the two germline ends. CDR3 length: 13 residues. Regarding this clone: Its cognate antigen is unknown.

Clones were sequenced by immunoSEQ multiplex PCR, and TCRdb holds only the in-frame ones, with some missing. The sample yields 90,000 to 130,000 clones, 94% seen once. This chain links TRBV12-3 or TRBV12-4 with TRBJ1-6; D uncertain. The receptor's source is an adult who received the AZD1222 COVID-19 vaccine. The starting material was peripheral blood, obtained 28 days after the second AZD1222 dose. Here the CDR3 reads CASLLDDDSPLHF. CDR3 DNA sequence: TGTGCCAGCCTTTTGGACGACGATTCACCCCTCCACTTT.